The text below deals with one T cell receptor beta chain. V trimming: 6 bases; J trimming: 0 bases; junction bases outside the gene matches: 8. CDR1 is SNHLY, CDR2 FYNNEI, per germline. This CDR3 is built from 16 residues. This specimen belongs to a study of blood T cell repertoires in COVID-19. Produced via immunoSEQ multiplex PCR; TCRdb's table is partial and in-frame only. Of over 250,000 clones in the sample, 65% to 90% are singletons; the top ten hold roughly 13%. The sample was peripheral blood. This rearrangement joins TRBV2 to TRBJ1-3; 7 bases are a match to TRBD1. The clonotype was recovered from a human donor in a cohort sampled during active COVID-19. CDR3 nucleotide sequence: TGTGCCAGCAGGGGGAACCGGGACAGCTCTGGAAACACCATATATTTT. Translated, it gives CASRGNRDSSGNTIYF.